A selection of T cell receptor beta chains follows, all from one sample in a study of identical twins. Using its own MiXCR run on the 5' RACE reads, TCRdb lists one record per CDR3 protein. The sample shows nearly 900,000 distinct CDR3 sequences, 9% to 15% of them seen only once. The same data also went into a second study, on yellow fever vaccine responses in identical twins.

Sequencing used PBMCs. These receptors were collected from a woman aged 18-30 years in good health. Both conserved end residues are part of each CDR3. A D gene is named only where the DNA matches it firmly. The size field is filled for only some rows; it gives once, few, many or a size class.

CDR3	DNA	D	J	size	V
CASSSGLSYNEQFF	TGCGCCAGCAGCTCGGGGTTATCCTACAATGAGCAGTTCTTC	NA	TRBJ2-1	many	TRBV5-1
CASSRGGGRHTGELFF	TGTGCCAGCAGTCGCGGTGGGGGGAGGCACACCGGGGAGCTGTTTTTT	NA	TRBJ2-2	NA	TRBV12-3/TRBV12-4
CASSSLGQGRTGELFF	TGTGCCAGCAGCTCCCTTGGACAGGGTAGGACCGGGGAGCTGTTTTTT	TRBD1	TRBJ2-2	few	TRBV11-2
CASSLMVSVSPDSPLHF	TGTGCCAGCAGCTTAATGGTTTCGGTCAGTCCGGATTCACCCCTCCACTTT	NA	TRBJ1-6	few	TRBV7-9
CASRDRVKDTQYF	TGTGCCAGCAGGGACAGGGTAAAAGATACGCAGTATTTT	TRBD1	TRBJ2-3	many	TRBV28
CASRTSGLRNQPQHF	TGTGCCAGCAGGACTTCGGGCCTCAGGAATCAGCCCCAGCATTTT	NA	TRBJ1-5	NA	TRBV28
CASSSAGTDKETQYF	TGCGCCAGCAGCTCAGCCGGGACAGACAAAGAGACCCAGTACTTC	TRBD1	TRBJ2-5	few	TRBV5-1
CASAARGQTGELFF	TGCGCCAGCGCGGCCCGGGGGCAGACCGGGGAGCTGTTTTTT	NA	TRBJ2-2	few	TRBV5-1
CASSVVRLNTDTQYF	TGTGCCAGCAGCGTAGTGAGACTAAATACAGATACGCAGTATTTT	NA	TRBJ2-3	NA	TRBV9
CASAVEGRKETQYF	TGCGCCAGCGCGGTTGAGGGCAGGAAAGAGACCCAGTACTTC	NA	TRBJ2-5	NA	TRBV5-1
CASNYGVVDEKLFF	TGCGCCAGCAACTATGGGGTGGTCGATGAAAAACTGTTTTTT	NA	TRBJ1-4	few	TRBV4-1
CASLRLPAPTDTQYF	TGTGCCAGCCTCCGGTTACCAGCCCCCACAGATACGCAGTATTTT	NA	TRBJ2-3	NA	TRBV12-3/TRBV12-4
CATSGLEGVPYNEQFF	TGTGCCACCAGTGGGCTAGAGGGGGTACCGTACAATGAGCAGTTCTTC	NA	TRBJ2-1	NA	TRBV24-1
CASSLGLATTYNEQFF	TGCGCCAGCAGCTTAGGACTAGCCACTACCTACAATGAGCAGTTCTTC	TRBD2	TRBJ2-1	few	TRBV5-1
CASSQAMNTEAFF	TGTGCCAGCAGCCAAGCCATGAACACTGAAGCTTTCTTT	NA	TRBJ1-1	many	TRBV3-1
CSGGQGVNGELFF	TGCAGCGGCGGACAGGGGGTTAACGGGGAGCTGTTTTTT	TRBD1	TRBJ2-2	NA	TRBV29-1
CSASEAGGVIQYF	TGCAGTGCTAGTGAAGCGGGAGGGGTCATTCAGTACTTC	TRBD2	TRBJ2-4	few	TRBV20-1
CASSLSGGTSYEQYF	TGTGCCAGTAGTCTCTCAGGGGGCACCTCCTACGAGCAGTACTTC	TRBD1	TRBJ2-7	NA	TRBV19